This TCR beta chain emerged from a study of blood T cell repertoires in COVID-19 (dated by TCRdb to 2018 to 2020). For the wider study: Collaborator samples came from the United States, Italy and Spain and covered acute and convalescent phases of COVID-19. The prospective study material was composed of cDNA or gDNA derived from T cells, B-cell-depleted T cells, or PBMCs. A freely available public database, intended as a resource for researchers studying the immune response to SARS-CoV-2, is where the repertoires were released. Deeply sampled blood TCRbeta repertoires from subjects exposed to, actively infected with, or recovered from COVID-19 were included in the dataset. Sample metadata almost always included a de-identified subject ID, COVID-19 status, age in years and sex. Where HLA class I and class II types were available, the types were taken from metadata supplied by the sample provider, not from assay-based typing. The samples were drawn from the first 160 participants of the ongoing ImmuneRACE study and from over a thousand subjects provided by 6 global collaborators. Overall study results and their limits: The amount of clinical and demographic metadata varied by source and participant and was provided uncurated.

About this clone: Its antigen is still unknown. Base qualities were left out, and no much larger clone turns up one base away.

The immunoSEQ Assay, a bias-controlled multiplex PCR, was used to amplify TCRbeta CDR3 regions from genomic DNA. As for the authors' bioinformatics: Nucleated cell counts per sample were estimated from amplification of reference gene primers within the assay. To quantify the absolute abundance of each unique TCRbeta CDR3 rearrangement, sequence reads were collapsed and filtered. Productive Simpson clonality was computed per sample as the square root of Simpson's diversity index over productive rearrangements. Entries here come from immuneACCESS through TCRdb and include only in-frame sequences with V and J called. Some clones fail to appear in such tables; in the studies checked, an unresolved V gene covers under half of the shortfall, and the cause of the remainder is unknown. The DNA was the basis for D and trimming; V, J and clone size are from that table. The sample data list hundreds of thousands of clones, and 88% of these were observed just once. Of the sample, 5.5% to 8.5% is held by the ten largest clones.

At the junction V is shortened by 0 bases and J by 5 bases; bases outside the gene matches: 8. From the cysteine up to the phenylalanine, the CDR3 has a length of 17 residues. CDR3 DNA only is kept here, 51 bases in frame from base 1. According to the germline V gene (reference sequence), CDR1 reads LGHDT and CDR2 reads YNNKEL. Samples from volunteer blood donors who had recovered from COVID-19 were contributed by a second Seattle source. Whole blood was collected in K2EDTA tubes by collaborating institutions according to the institutions' own protocols. Collaborator samples were shipped for TCRbeta analysis as frozen whole blood, isolated PBMCs, or DNA extracted from either sample type.

The TCR originated in a woman under 40 who had recovered from COVID-19. The sequencing sample was made of peripheral blood. The V gene is TRBV3-1 (or the pseudogene TRBV3-2) and the J gene is TRBJ2-1; TRBD1 agrees with 9 junctional bases. The DNA sequence is given as TGTGCCAGCAGCCAAGATAAGCGGACAGGGGAAGACAATGAGCAGTTCTTC. Its coded protein is CASSQDKRTGEDNEQFF.